This T cell receptor (beta chain) was recovered during a study of T cell repertoires in aging, cancer and after chemotherapy. Remarks on this clonotype: The antigen is undetermined.

The template was genomic DNA from peripheral blood, not RNA. Rearranged V-D-J TRB sequences were amplified with a mixed TRB-A/B primer pool. TCRdb re-called the multiplex PCR reads through MiXCR, storing one row per CDR3 protein. Of approximately 3,000 distinct CDR3 sequences detected, about a fifth appear once; the ten largest clones hold 39%. Study results and caveats: In each cancer cohort, median generation probability increased across chemotherapy, suggesting thymic output rebounded.

The clonotype comes from a human donor with a blood cancer. The source material was blood.

CDR3 sequence reads: CASRSLGDISYNEQFF. The CDR3 DNA sequence: TGTGCCAGCAGATCTTTGGGGGATATTTCCTACAATGAGCAGTTCTTC. This chain joins TRBV12-3 or TRBV12-4 and TRBJ2-1; possibly TRBD1 or TRBD2 for D (5 bases each). V lost 6 bases to trimming and J lost 1 base, with 16 bases between them. The CDR3 is 16 amino acids.